These 32 T cell receptor beta chains were sequenced from one sample in a study of OX40 agonist ivuxolimab in advanced cancers. The method was the immunoSEQ multiplex PCR assay. This is the immuneACCESS table as TCRdb keeps it, with only in-frame sequences that have V and J called. A part of the clones is gone; compared with another copy, unresolved V genes explain less than half, and the rest is unexplained. The sample profile shows under 85,000 clones; approximately 87% of them were found once. The biggest ten clones account for around 0.7% of the sample. Sample: CD4+ or CD8+ T cells sorted from blood, taken in a trial of the OX40 agonist ivuxolimab. These receptors all come from an adult with an advanced solid tumor such as melanoma, head and neck, liver or kidney cancer.

The chain couples TRBV11-2 to TRBJ1-2, with 9 bases lining up with TRBD1. There are 14 residues in the CDR3. CDR1 is SGHAT, CDR2 FQNNGV, per germline. The trim removed 5 bases at V and 3 bases at J, leaving 4 bases unmatched. This CDR3 reads CASSNRDRDYGYTF. The CDR3 bases are TGTGCCAGCAGCAACCGGGACAGGGACTATGGCTACACCTTC.

This clone was seen once. The chain couples TRBV10-3 to TRBJ1-1, with TRBD1 matching 7 bases. Per germline, CDR1 ENHRY and CDR2 SYGVKD. Trimming at V came to 11 bases and at J to 3 bases, leaving 9 bases not matched to a gene. The CDR3 extends over 13 amino acids. The CDR3 sequence is CASRQGHDTEAFF. The CDR3, as DNA: TGTGCCTCACGACAGGGTCACGACACTGAAGCTTTCTTT.

The V call is TRBV6-5, the J call TRBJ1-5; perhaps TRBD1 as D (5 bases). CDR1 is MNHEY and CDR2 is SVGAGI in the germline V gene. The length of the CDR3 is 15 residues. V was trimmed by 5 bases and J by 2 bases, leaving 13 bases between them. CDR3 in DNA: TGTGCCAGCAGTCCACGGGACTCTGGCAATCAGCCCCAGCATTTT. This gives the protein CASSPRDSGNQPQHF.

The rearrangement joins TRBV7-9 to TRBJ2-2, with 9 bases identical to TRBD1. Germline-derived CDR1 and CDR2 are SEHNR and FQNEAQ (reference sequence). J was trimmed by 4 bases and V by 2 bases; bases with no gene match: 8. This CDR3 is 17 amino acids long. The CDR3 DNA follows: TGTGCCAGCAGCTTATACGGACAGGGGTCTGCCACCGGGGAGCTGTTTTTT. Translating gives CASSLYGQGSATGELFF.

The chain has TRBV6-5 and TRBJ1-2; the D gene is possibly TRBD1 (5 bases). V lost 5 bases and J 5 bases, leaving 15 bases between the germline ends. Germline lookup yields CDR1 MNHEY and CDR2 SVGAGI. This CDR3 has 14 residues. DNA of the CDR3: TGTGCCAGCAGTACCTATGGGACGTCTTATGGCTACACCTTC. It is translated as CASSTYGTSYGYTF.

The V gene is TRBV7-6, the J gene TRBJ2-5; 9 bases align to TRBD1. Germline-derived CDR1 and CDR2 are SGHVS and FNYEAQ. There are 18 residues in the CDR3. Germline trimming cut 6 bases from V and 0 bases from J; bases unmatched to any gene: 14. In nucleotides, the CDR3 is TGTGCCAGCAGTTCCGGGACAGGGAAGGTTTGGGACCAAGAGACCCAGTACTTC. Translated: CASSSGTGKVWDQETQYF.

The chain recombines TRBV4-2 with TRBJ1-3, with D uncertain. The CDR3 covers 15 residues. V lost 0 bases and J lost 2, with 8 bases in between. Germline loops: CDR1 LGHNA, CDR2 YNFKEQ. The CDR3 bases are TGTGCCAGCAGCCAAGATGGCGCTGCTGGAAACACCATATATTTT. Its protein is CASSQDGAAGNTIYF.

The V call is TRBV5-1, the J call TRBJ2-2; TRBD1 agrees at 12 bases. Unmatched junction bases numbered 23, after V lost 4 bases and J lost 7 bases. Germline CDR1 reads SGHRS; CDR2 reads YFSETQ. The CDR3 consists of 21 residues. Here the CDR3 DNA reads TGCGCCAGCAGCCCCTCGGGAGGGACAGGGGGCAGATCTCGGTCCGGCGGGGAGCTGTTTTTT. The encoded protein is CASSPSGGTGGRSRSGGELFF.

This clone was observed a handful of times. This chain uses TRBV7-2 with TRBJ2-2, with a weak D call TRBD1 (5 bases). This CDR3 is built from 16 residues. Germline lookup yields CDR1 SGHTA and CDR2 FQGNSA. V lost 2 bases and J 1 base, leaving 11 bases between the germline ends. As DNA, the CDR3 is TGTGCCAGCAGCTTACAATGGGGCTTGAACACCGGGGAGCTGTTTTTT. Its translation is CASSLQWGLNTGELFF.

V is TRBV19 and J is TRBJ2-7, with D perhaps TRBD1 (6 bases). The CDR3 is 15 amino acids. CDR1 is LNHDA and CDR2 is SQIVND in the germline V gene (reference sequence). Trimming pared 4 bases from V and 2 bases from J, leaving 15 bases between. Here the CDR3 DNA reads TGTGCCAGTAGTAGTTGGGGGCTACCGCCCTACGAGCAGTACTTC. This sequence encodes CASSSWGLPPYEQYF. Looking up the rest from reference TRBV19 and TRBJ2-7 gives the full variable domain: DGGITQSPKYLFRKEGQNVTLSCEQNLNHDAMYWYRQDPGQGLRLIYYSQIVNDFQKGDIAEGYSVSREKKESFPLTVTSAQKNPTAFYLCASSSWGLPPYEQYFGPGTRLTVT.

The chain links TRBV19 to TRBJ1-5; 9 bases fit TRBD1. V gave up 6 bases and J gave up 4 bases; unmatched junction bases: 7. This CDR3 spans 15 amino acids. CDR1 and CDR2 from the germline V gene are LNHDA and SQIVND (reference sequence). This chain's CDR3 is CASSTTGGLNQPQHF. The CDR3 DNA is TGTGCCAGTAGCACGACAGGGGGGCTTAATCAGCCCCAGCATTTT.

The rearrangement links TRBV7-9 to TRBJ2-3; D unresolved. Trimming took 6 bases from V and 5 from J, leaving 3 bases between them. The CDR3 contains 10 residues. The V gene's germline CDR1 is SEHNR and CDR2 FQNEAQ (reference sequence). This CDR3 is CASRLDTQYF. The DNA for the CDR3 is TGTGCCAGCAGACTAGATACGCAGTATTTT.

This clone was seen a handful of times. The rearrangement joins TRBV2 to TRBJ1-4; possibly TRBD1 for D (5 bases). CDR3 size: 14 residues. Per germline, CDR1 SNHLY and CDR2 FYNNEI. The ends were cut back, 4 bases at V and 7 bases at J, with 13 bases in the middle. The CDR3 DNA is TGTGCCAGCAGTGCCAGAGGGGACCGTGAAAAACTGTTTTTT. Encoded protein: CASSARGDREKLFF.

The genes are TRBV5-1 and TRBJ2-3; D remains ambiguous. The germline gives CDR1 SGHRS, CDR2 YFSETQ. Deletions cut 1 base from V and 5 bases from J, with 11 bases between. The CDR3 has 14 residues. The CDR3, as DNA: TGCGCCAGCAGCTTGTTACAGTACCAAGATACGCAGTATTTT. This codes for CASSLLQYQDTQYF.

The chain is built from TRBV6-1 and TRBJ2-7, with 9 bases matching TRBD1. CDR3 length: 14 residues. The junction had 6 bases not matched to a gene; V was cut back by 1 base and J by 8 bases. Germline V gene lookup returns CDR1 MNHNS and CDR2 SASEGT. The CDR3 nucleotides are TGTGCCAGCAGTGAAGGGACAGGGGCTTCGAAGCAGTACTTC. Protein sequence: CASSEGTGASKQYF.

V is TRBV6-6 and J is TRBJ2-7; the D gene could be TRBD1 or TRBD2 (5 bases each). V was cut by 2 bases and J by 6 bases, with 11 bases left in between. Germline values: CDR1 MNHNY, CDR2 SVGAGI (reference sequence). The CDR3 length is 13 residues. This CDR3 reads CASSYGGRTEQYF. The CDR3 nucleotides read TGTGCCAGCAGTTACGGGGGTAGGACCGAGCAGTACTTC.

The chain recombines TRBV10-1 with TRBJ2-5, with D unresolved. There are 13 residues in the CDR3. The V end lost 3 bases, the J end lost 4 bases, and 9 bases lay between the germline ends. CDR1 is WNHNN and CDR2 is SYGVQD in the germline V gene (reference sequence). CDR3 in DNA: TGCGCCAGCAGTGAAGTGACCGGAGAGACCCAGTACTTC. Encoded protein: CASSEVTGETQYF.

This clone was recorded a few times. The rearrangement uses TRBV7-9 and TRBJ2-1; unclear D gene. From germline, CDR1 is SEHNR and CDR2 FQNEAQ (reference sequence). Trimming removed 6 bases from V and 4 bases from J, with 10 bases in between. The CDR3 spans 13 residues. The CDR3 coding sequence is TGTGCCAGCAGTATCGGCTCTTACAATGAGCAGTTCTTC. Encoded protein: CASSIGSYNEQFF.

This chain uses TRBV2 with TRBJ2-4; D ambiguous. Germline V gene sequence: CDR1 SNHLY, CDR2 FYNNEI. CDR3 length: 13 residues. V shed 4 bases and J shed 2 bases, with 6 bases lying between them. The CDR3 nucleotides read TGTGCCAGCAGTGCTCTGACCAAAAACATTCAGTACTTC. Translation: CASSALTKNIQYF.

The chain links TRBV6-5 to TRBJ2-7; 7 nucleotides match TRBD2. The germline gives CDR1 MNHEY, CDR2 SVGAGI. This CDR3 spans 11 amino acids. V dropped 7 bases and J dropped 5; count of bases not matched to a gene: 2. CDR3 sequence reads: CASTRGDEQYF. The CDR3 DNA is TGTGCCAGCACCCGGGGGGACGAGCAGTACTTC.

The V call is TRBV11-3, the J call TRBJ1-1; D call uncertain. The germline V gene encodes CDR1 SGHNT and CDR2 YENEEA. Trimming cost V 3 bases and J 4 bases, with 9 bases left between them. The CDR3 spans 13 residues. The CDR3 region is CASSFSLSTEAFF. The CDR3 DNA reads as TGTGCCAGCAGCTTTTCTTTGAGCACTGAAGCTTTCTTT.

The chain carries TRBV5-1 and TRBJ2-3; 9 nucleotides match TRBD1. V shed 1 base, J shed 4 bases, and the junction held 7 bases outside the gene matches. Germline loops: CDR1 SGHRS, CDR2 YFSETQ. CDR3 size: 16 residues. The CDR3 reads CASSLIGTGLADTQYF. CDR3 nucleotide sequence: TGCGCCAGCAGCTTGATTGGGACAGGGCTGGCAGATACGCAGTATTTT. Combining the CDR3 with reference TRBV5-1 and TRBJ2-3 gives the whole variable domain KAGVTQTPRYLIKTRGQQVTLSCSPISGHRSVSWYQQTPGQGLQFLFEYFSETQRNKGNFPGRFSGRQFSNSRSEMNVSTLELGDSALYLCASSLIGTGLADTQYFGPGTRLTVL.

There are a few counts of this clone. This chain connects TRBV7-9 to TRBJ1-1; 11 bases agree with TRBD1. CDR3 length: 14 amino acids. Germline V lookup: CDR1 SEHNR, CDR2 FQNEAQ (reference sequence). The V and J ends lost 4 bases and 11 bases, in that order; junction bases with no gene match: 9. CDR3 residues: CASSSDGQGAGAFF. CDR3 nucleotides: TGTGCCAGCAGCTCCGACGGACAGGGGGCAGGGGCTTTCTTT.

This clone showed up just a few times. The V gene is TRBV18, the J gene TRBJ1-5, with D uncertain. This CDR3 comprises 16 residues. The ends were cut back, 4 bases at V and 0 bases at J, with 13 bases in the middle. Looked up from germline, CDR1 is KGHSH and CDR2 is LQKENI. The CDR3 sequence: CASSLSDPYSNQPQHF. DNA of the CDR3: TGTGCCAGCTCACTGTCGGACCCTTATAGCAATCAGCCCCAGCATTTT.

The genes are TRBV11-2 and TRBJ2-1; 7 bases map to TRBD2. V dropped 4 bases and J dropped 13; count of bases not matched to a gene: 4. CDR1 and CDR2 from the germline V gene are SGHAT and FQNNGV. The CDR3 totals 11 residues. The CDR3 sequence is CASSSGLVQFF. CDR3 nucleotides: TGTGCCAGCAGCTCCGGACTAGTCCAGTTCTTC. The full variable domain, with the rest looked up from reference TRBV11-2 and TRBJ2-1, is EAGVAQSPRYKIIEKRQSVAFWCNPISGHATLYWYQQILGQGPKLLIQFQNNGVVDDSQLPKDRFSAERLKGVDSTLKIQPAKLEDSAVYLCASSSGLVQFFGPGTRLTVL.

The chain is built from TRBV13 and TRBJ1-2, with TRBD1 matching over 9 bases. Germline V lookup: CDR1 PRHDT, CDR2 FYEKMQ (reference sequence). The CDR3 covers 15 residues. The J segment lost 8 bases and the V segment lost 5 bases, leaving 12 bases of the junction unmatched. The CDR3: CASSPTDRGYQGYTF. The CDR3 DNA is TGTGCCAGCAGCCCAACCGACAGGGGGTATCAAGGCTACACCTTC.

This chain connects TRBV7-2 to TRBJ1-6; D is uncertain. CDR1 is SGHTA, CDR2 FQGNSA, per germline. Trimming removed 5 bases from V and 5 bases from J, with 4 bases in between. The CDR3 has 12 amino acids. The CDR3 coding sequence is TGTGCCAGCAGCCTTAATAATTCACCCCTCCACTTT. Its protein product is CASSLNNSPLHF. Complete variable domain (other parts from reference TRBV7-2 and TRBJ1-6): GAGVSQSPSNKVTEKGKDVELRCDPISGHTALYWYRQSLGQGLEFLIYFQGNSAPDKSGLPSDRFSAERTGGSVSTLTIQRTQQEDSAVYLCASSLNNSPLHFGNGTRLTVT.

V gene TRBV4-3 combines with J gene TRBJ1-2, with TRBD1 identical over 9 bases. Germline V gene data show CDR1 as LGHNA and CDR2 as YSLEER. Trimming took 4 bases from V and 4 from J; bases not matched to a gene: 4. This CDR3 region has 14 residues. In DNA form, the CDR3 reads TGCGCCAGCAGCCCGGGACAGGGCTCCTATGGCTACACCTTC. This codes for CASSPGQGSYGYTF.

Here the CDR3 DNA reads TGTGCCAGCAGCTTAGGTAGCCCGGGGGCTAATGAAAAACTGTTTTTT. Its translation: CASSLGSPGANEKLFF. The V and J genes are TRBV7-2 and TRBJ1-4; a possible D gene is TRBD1 (5 bases). The CDR3 is made up of 16 amino acids. The V gene's germline CDR1 is SGHTA and CDR2 FQGNSA. V was trimmed by 1 base and J by 3 bases, leaving 12 bases between them.

The chain couples TRBV7-9 to TRBJ2-7, with TRBD2 as a possible D gene (6 bases). The CDR3 is 13 residues long. The ends were cut back, 5 bases at V and 5 bases at J, with 13 bases in the middle. Looked up from germline, CDR1 is SEHNR and CDR2 is FQNEAQ (reference sequence). The CDR3 DNA follows: TGTGCCAGCAGCGGAGAGTGGGAGGACGAGCAGTACTTC. It specifies CASSGEWEDEQYF.

CDR3 residues: CASSTPGQGTNEKLFF. CDR3 sequence (DNA): TGTGCCAGCAGCACGCCGGGACAGGGAACTAATGAAAAACTGTTTTTT. The rearrangement joins TRBV5-6 to TRBJ1-4; 9 positions match TRBD1. From germline, CDR1 is SGHDT and CDR2 YYEEEE. This CDR3 is built from 16 residues. V lost 4 bases to trimming and J lost 1 base; unmatched junction nucleotides: 5.

The chain joins TRBV18 to TRBJ1-1, with no clear D. Looked up from germline, CDR1 is KGHSH and CDR2 is LQKENI. Between the trimmed V and J ends, which lost 4 bases and 1 base, there was a span of 7 bases. The CDR3 covers 13 residues. CDR3 sequence: CASSLESNTEAFF. DNA of the CDR3: TGTGCCAGCTCACTGGAGTCGAACACTGAAGCTTTCTTT. Drawing the rest from reference TRBV18 and TRBJ1-1, the complete variable domain is NAGVMQNPRHLVRRRGQEARLRCSPMKGHSHVYWYRQLPEEGLKFMVYLQKENIIDESGMPKERFSAEFPKEGPSILRIQQVVRGDSAAYFCASSLESNTEAFFGQGTRLTVV.